A single sample is the source of the 13 T cell receptor beta chains below, sequenced in a study of CD8 T cells in Susac syndrome. RNA was extracted with the RNeasy kit, and a quantity of about 0.45 to 1 ug was reverse transcribed using random hexamers. MiXCR was run by TCRdb on the immunoSEQ multiplex PCR reads, yielding one entry per CDR3 protein. This table holds around 170,000 distinct CDR3 sequences, roughly 95% found once. The specimen was CD4+ T cells from PBMCs. The receptors stem from a human donor with Susac syndrome.

The CDR3 nucleotides are TGTGCCAGCAGTTTAAGAGGGAAAGTAGGTGAAGCTTTCTTT. It translates to CASSLRGKVGEAFF. The chain couples TRBV27 to TRBJ1-1; D ambiguous. Germline V gene lookup returns CDR1 MNHEY and CDR2 SMNVEV (reference sequence). The CDR3 extends over 14 amino acids. The V end lost 2 bases, the J end lost 7 bases, and 14 bases lay between the germline ends.

The chain couples TRBV29-1 to TRBJ2-5; possibly TRBD1 for D (6 bases). The V gene's germline CDR1 is SQVTM and CDR2 ANQGSEA. V dropped 3 bases and J dropped 2 bases, with 19 bases sitting between them. CDR3 length equals 16 residues. The CDR3 is CSVDSGSVRGQETQYF. The DNA of the CDR3 is TGCAGCGTTGACTCGGGGTCCGTAAGGGGGCAAGAGACCCAGTACTTC. Filled out from reference TRBV29-1 and TRBJ2-5, the complete variable domain reads SAVISQKPSRDICQRGTSLTIQCQVDSQVTMMFWYRQQPGQSLTLIATANQGSEATYESGFVIDKFPISRPNLTFSTLTVSNMSPEDSSIYLCSVDSGSVRGQETQYFGPGTRLLVL.

The V gene is TRBV9, the J gene TRBJ2-1, with D possibly being TRBD1 or TRBD2 (6 bases each). Germline V gene sequence: CDR1 SGDLS, CDR2 YYNGEE. The CDR3 runs 14 residues. V lost 0 bases and J lost 10, with 14 bases in between. In nucleotides, the CDR3 is TGTGCCAGCAGCGTAGCGGGGGCCCGTGGCGAGCAGTTCTTC. Translated: CASSVAGARGEQFF.

The chain links TRBV10-3 to TRBJ2-3, with D uncertain. The CDR3 is 12 amino acids. The V end lost 3 bases, the J end lost 2 bases, and 3 bases lay between the germline ends. Germline values: CDR1 ENHRY, CDR2 SYGVKD. The CDR3 region is CAISDNTDTQYF. As DNA, the CDR3 is TGTGCCATCAGTGACAACACAGATACGCAGTATTTT.

J is TRBJ2-5 and V is TRBV14; D possibly corresponds to TRBD1 (5 bases). This CDR3 is built from 15 residues. With 1 base removed from V and 1 base from J, the gap between germline ends came to 10 bases. Germline CDR1 reads SGHDN; CDR2 reads FVKESK. CDR3 sequence: CASSQGGNTQETQYF. The CDR3 coding sequence is TGTGCCAGCAGCCAAGGGGGCAATACCCAAGAGACCCAGTACTTC.

The rearrangement uses TRBV20-1 and TRBJ2-5; D not resolved. The V gene lost 8 bases and the J gene lost 5 bases, with 9 bases spanning the gap. Looked up from germline, CDR1 is DFQATT and CDR2 is SNEGSKA (reference sequence). This CDR3 is built from 10 residues. The CDR3 sequence: CSPETETQYF. CDR3 in DNA: TGCAGTCCTGAAACGGAGACCCAGTACTTC.

This chain joins TRBV14 and TRBJ2-2; D is undetermined. Looked up from germline, CDR1 is SGHDN and CDR2 is FVKESK. Deletions cut 0 bases from V and 7 bases from J, with 6 bases between. The CDR3 spans 13 residues. The CDR3 sequence is CASSQDLGGELFF. In DNA, the CDR3 is TGTGCCAGCAGCCAAGATCTGGGCGGGGAGCTGTTTTTT. Full variable domain (outside the CDR3, taken from reference TRBV14 and TRBJ2-2): EAGVTQFPSHSVIEKGQTVTLRCDPISGHDNLYWYRRVMGKEIKFLLHFVKESKQDESGMPNNRFLAERTGGTYSTLKVQPAELEDSGVYFCASSQDLGGELFFGEGSRLTVL.

This clonotype has a single count. The rearrangement joins TRBV5-1 to TRBJ1-3; D is ambiguous. V was shortened by 0 bases and J by 0 bases, with 10 bases between the two germline ends. The V gene's germline CDR1 is SGHRS and CDR2 YFSETQ. This CDR3 has 16 amino acids. The CDR3 is CASSLGWGSSGNTIYF. The CDR3 coding sequence is TGCGCCAGCAGCTTGGGCTGGGGTAGCTCTGGAAACACCATATATTTT.

A word on this clonotype: The junction shows a germline mismatch at one end, possibly a read error. V and J are TRBV7-7 and TRBJ2-7; D gene uncertain. The germline gives CDR1 SSHAT, CDR2 FNYEAQ (reference sequence). The length of the CDR3 is 15 residues. CDR3 nucleotides: TGTGCTAGCAGCTTAAACGGAGCCAACCTCTACGAGCAGTACTTC. Its translation is CASSLNGANLYEQYF.

The chain carries TRBV24-1 and TRBJ2-1; 13 bases match TRBD2. The CDR3 is made up of 15 amino acids. The ends lost 5 bases at V and 6 bases at J; junction bases unmatched: 3. CDR1 is KGHDR, CDR2 SFDVKD, per germline. The DNA for the CDR3 is TGTGCCACCAGTGTTCGGACTAGCGGGAGCAATGAGCAGTTCTTC. Translating it yields CATSVRTSGSNEQFF.

CDR3 amino acids: CSARSVVQYNEQFF. CDR3 nucleotides: TGCAGTGCTAGATCGGTCGTTCAATACAATGAGCAGTTCTTC. This rearrangement joins TRBV20-1 to TRBJ2-1; D uncertain. Trimming cost V 2 bases and J 4 bases, with 12 bases left between them. The CDR3 totals 14 residues. From germline, CDR1 is DFQATT and CDR2 SNEGSKA (reference sequence).

The CDR3 reads CASSHMNTEAFF. The DNA for the CDR3 is TGCGCCAGCAGTCATATGAACACTGAAGCTTTCTTT. This rearrangement joins TRBV23-1 to TRBJ1-1, with no clear D. TRBV23-1 is annotated as an ORF whose role is uncertain. V was pared by 3 bases and J by 0 bases, with 2 bases between. The CDR3 totals 12 residues.

The genes are TRBV18 and TRBJ1-3, with 7 nucleotides matching TRBD1. Germline assignment: CDR1 KGHSH and CDR2 LQKENI. The CDR3 sequence is 13 residues long. After removal of 6 bases from V and 2 bases from J, the junction contained 1 base not matched to a gene. CDR3 nucleotides: TGTGCCAGCTCGACAGGGACTGGAAACACCATATATTTT. It yields the protein CASSTGTGNTIYF.